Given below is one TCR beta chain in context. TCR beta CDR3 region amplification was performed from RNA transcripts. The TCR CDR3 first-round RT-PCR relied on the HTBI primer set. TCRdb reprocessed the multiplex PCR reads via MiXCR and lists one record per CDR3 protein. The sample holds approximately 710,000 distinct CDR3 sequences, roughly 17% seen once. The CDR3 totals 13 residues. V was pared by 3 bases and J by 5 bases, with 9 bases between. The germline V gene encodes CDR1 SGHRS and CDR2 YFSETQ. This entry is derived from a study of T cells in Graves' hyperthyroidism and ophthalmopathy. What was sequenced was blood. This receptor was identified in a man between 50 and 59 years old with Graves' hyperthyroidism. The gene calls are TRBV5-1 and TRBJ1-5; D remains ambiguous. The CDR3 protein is CASSSQLDQPQHF. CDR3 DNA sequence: TGCGCCAGCAGCTCGCAATTGGATCAGCCCCAGCATTTT.